These T cell receptor beta chains were read from a single sample in a study of T cells after yellow fever vaccination. TCRdb re-called the 5' RACE reads through MiXCR, storing one row per CDR3 protein. The repertoire holds some 300,000 distinct CDR3 sequences, with under 9% as singletons. Source: CD4+ T cells sorted from PBMCs, taken 5 days after the yellow fever booster vaccination. The receptors here all came from a man younger than 35 who received the YFV17D yellow fever vaccine. The CDR3 runs from the conserved cysteine through the conserved F or W. The D gene is left open where the match is weak. Clone size is not always given. Where it is, it says once, few, many or a class for expanded clones.

TRBD2	few	TRBV7-2	TRBJ2-1	TGTGCCAGCCGCGGGAGGCTAGCGGGGATGAGTCGACAGTTCTTC	CASRGRLAGMSRQFF
-	many	TRBV5-1	TRBJ2-3	TGCGCCAGCAGCTGGAGAGCTCGGGCAGATACGCAGTATTTT	CASSWRARADTQYF
-	many	TRBV20-1	TRBJ1-4	TGCAGCTCTACCGATACAGGGCTTAGTGAAAAACTGTTTTTT	CSSTDTGLSEKLFF
TRBD1	-	TRBV5-1	TRBJ1-1	TGCGCCAGCAGCGGGGACAGGGATGCTGAAGCTTTCTTT	CASSGDRDAEAFF
TRBD2	few	TRBV5-1	TRBJ2-3	TGCGCCAGCAGCTTGGAGCGGGGGAGCACAGATACGCAGTATTTT	CASSLERGSTDTQYF
TRBD1	-	TRBV7-2	TRBJ2-5	TGTGCCAGCAGGCTTGGGGACAGGGTGCCCCAGTACTTC	CASRLGDRVPQYF
-	-	TRBV9	TRBJ2-7	TGTGCCAGCAGCGTAGGTCAGGGGGGCCCCTACGAGCAGTACTTC	CASSVGQGGPYEQYF
-	-	TRBV6-5	TRBJ1-4	TGTGCCAGCAGTTACGTACCTTACGAAAAACTGTTTTTT	CASSYVPYEKLFF
-	few	TRBV3-1	TRBJ2-5	TGTGCCAGCAGCCAAGCGGGTACACAAGAGACCCAGTACTTC	CASSQAGTQETQYF
-	few	TRBV24-1	TRBJ2-3	TGTGCCACCAGTGAGCCCGAGGAGTCCAGAGATACGCAGTATTTT	CATSEPEESRDTQYF
-	-	TRBV5-1	TRBJ2-1	TGCGCCAGCAGCTTGCAGGTTTGGGGCAATGAGCAGTTCTTC	CASSLQVWGNEQFF
TRBD1	-	TRBV5-1	TRBJ1-1	TGCGCCAGCAGCATGACAGGGCCTCTGGGAACTGAAGCTTTCTTT	CASSMTGPLGTEAFF
-	-	TRBV10-3	TRBJ1-5	TGTGCCACCCGGGGGGGGAATCAGCCCCAGCATTTT	CATRGGNQPQHF
-	many	TRBV4-3	TRBJ1-1	TGCGCCAGCAGCCCTTTCATGCCGGGGAACACTGAAGCTTTCTTT	CASSPFMPGNTEAFF
-	few	TRBV5-6	TRBJ2-3	TGTGCCAGCAGCCCGGACAGACTAGATACGCAGTATTTT	CASSPDRLDTQYF
TRBD1	-	TRBV18	TRBJ2-5	TGTGCCAGCTCCCGGACAGGGGCCGGAGAGACCCAGTACTTC	CASSRTGAGETQYF
-	few	TRBV2	TRBJ2-1	TGTGCCAGCAGACCGGACAGAGGGGAGTTTAATGAGCAGTTCTTC	CASRPDRGEFNEQFF
-	many	TRBV5-1	TRBJ2-3	TGCGCCAGCAGCTTGGGTCCTACAGGGAGCACAGATACGCAGTATTTT	CASSLGPTGSTDTQYF